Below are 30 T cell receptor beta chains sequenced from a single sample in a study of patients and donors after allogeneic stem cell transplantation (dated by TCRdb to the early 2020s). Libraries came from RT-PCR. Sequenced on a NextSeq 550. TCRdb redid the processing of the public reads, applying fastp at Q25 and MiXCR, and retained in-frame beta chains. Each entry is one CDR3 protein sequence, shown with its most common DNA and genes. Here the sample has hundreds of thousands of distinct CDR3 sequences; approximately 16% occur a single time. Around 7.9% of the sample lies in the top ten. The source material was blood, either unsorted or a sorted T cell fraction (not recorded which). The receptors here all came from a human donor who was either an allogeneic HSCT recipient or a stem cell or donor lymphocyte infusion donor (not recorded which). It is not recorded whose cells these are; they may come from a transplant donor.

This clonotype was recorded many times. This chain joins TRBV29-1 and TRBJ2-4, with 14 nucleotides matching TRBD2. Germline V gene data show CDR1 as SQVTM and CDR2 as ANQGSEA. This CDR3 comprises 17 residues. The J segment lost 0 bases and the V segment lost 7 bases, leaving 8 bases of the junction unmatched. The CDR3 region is CSATTSGGAIAKNIQYF. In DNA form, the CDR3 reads TGCAGCGCAACGACTAGCGGGGGGGCAATAGCCAAAAACATTCAGTACTTC.

CDR3 sequence: CASKRGAPSTDTQYF. The CDR3 nucleotides read TGTGCCAGCAAGAGAGGGGCGCCTAGCACAGATACGCAGTATTTT. The chain is built from TRBV3-1 and TRBJ2-3; D tentatively fits TRBD1 or TRBD2 (5 bases each). Trimming left V 7 bases short and J 0 bases short, with 14 bases between. CDR3 length: 15 amino acids. Per germline, CDR1 LGHDT and CDR2 YNNKEL (reference sequence).

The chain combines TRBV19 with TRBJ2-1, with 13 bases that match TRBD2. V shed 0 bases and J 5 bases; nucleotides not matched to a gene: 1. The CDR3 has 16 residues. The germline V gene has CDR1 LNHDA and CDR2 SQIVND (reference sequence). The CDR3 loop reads CASSIELAGGNNEQFF. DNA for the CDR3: TGTGCCAGTAGTATAGAACTAGCGGGAGGGAACAATGAGCAGTTCTTC.

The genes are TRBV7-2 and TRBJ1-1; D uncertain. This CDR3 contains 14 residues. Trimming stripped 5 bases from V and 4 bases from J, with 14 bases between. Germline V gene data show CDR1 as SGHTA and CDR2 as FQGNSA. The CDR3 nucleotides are TGTGCCAGCAGCCCCTCCGTTATAGGCACTGAAGCTTTCTTT. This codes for CASSPSVIGTEAFF. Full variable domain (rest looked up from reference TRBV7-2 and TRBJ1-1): GAGVSQSPSNKVTEKGKDVELRCDPISGHTALYWYRQSLGQGLEFLIYFQGNSAPDKSGLPSDRFSAERTGGSVSTLTIQRTQQEDSAVYLCASSPSVIGTEAFFGQGTRLTVV.

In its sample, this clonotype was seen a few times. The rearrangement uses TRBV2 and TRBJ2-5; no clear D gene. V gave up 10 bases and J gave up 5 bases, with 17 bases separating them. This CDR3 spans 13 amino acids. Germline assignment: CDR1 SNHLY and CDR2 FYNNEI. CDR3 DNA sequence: TGTGCCACCCAAAGGGCTATTTGGGAGACCCAGTACTTC. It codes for CATQRAIWETQYF.

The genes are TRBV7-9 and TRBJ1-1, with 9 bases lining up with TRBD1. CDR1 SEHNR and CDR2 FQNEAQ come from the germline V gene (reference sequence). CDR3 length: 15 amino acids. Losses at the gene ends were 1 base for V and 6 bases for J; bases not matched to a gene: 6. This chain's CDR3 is CASSLGGQGFSEAFF. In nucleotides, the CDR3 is TGTGCCAGCAGCTTAGGAGGACAGGGGTTTTCTGAAGCTTTCTTT.

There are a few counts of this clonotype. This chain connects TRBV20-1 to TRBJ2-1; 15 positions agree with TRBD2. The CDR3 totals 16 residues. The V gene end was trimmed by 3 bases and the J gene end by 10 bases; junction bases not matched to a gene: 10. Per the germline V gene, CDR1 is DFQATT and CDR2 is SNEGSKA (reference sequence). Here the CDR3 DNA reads TGCAGTGCTAGCAGGACTAGCGGGAGGGCGGTGTGGGAGCAGTTCTTC. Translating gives CSASRTSGRAVWEQFF.

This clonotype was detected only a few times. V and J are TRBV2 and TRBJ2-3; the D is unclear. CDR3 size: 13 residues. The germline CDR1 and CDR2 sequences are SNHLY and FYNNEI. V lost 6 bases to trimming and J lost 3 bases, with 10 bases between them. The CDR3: CASRRSETDTQYF. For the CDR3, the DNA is TGTGCCAGCAGAAGGTCGGAAACAGATACGCAGTATTTT.

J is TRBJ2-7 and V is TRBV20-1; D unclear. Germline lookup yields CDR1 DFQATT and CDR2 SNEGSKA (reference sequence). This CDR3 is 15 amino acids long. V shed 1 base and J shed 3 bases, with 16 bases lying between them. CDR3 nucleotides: TGCAGTGCTAGAGTTTTTAGCCAGAGTCTCTACGAGCAGTACTTC. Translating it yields CSARVFSQSLYEQYF.

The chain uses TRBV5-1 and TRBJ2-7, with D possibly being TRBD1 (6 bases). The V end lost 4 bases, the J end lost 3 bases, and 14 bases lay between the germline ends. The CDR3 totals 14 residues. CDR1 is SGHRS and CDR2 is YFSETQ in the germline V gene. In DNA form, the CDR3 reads TGCGCCAGCAGCACTACCGGGACATTCTACGAGCAGTACTTC. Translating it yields CASSTTGTFYEQYF.

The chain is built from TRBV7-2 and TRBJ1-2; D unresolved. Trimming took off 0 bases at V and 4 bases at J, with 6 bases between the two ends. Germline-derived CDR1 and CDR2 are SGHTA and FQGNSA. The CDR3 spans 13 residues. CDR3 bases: TGTGCCAGCAGCTTAGCGCGCCTCTATGGCTACACCTTC. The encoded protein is CASSLARLYGYTF.

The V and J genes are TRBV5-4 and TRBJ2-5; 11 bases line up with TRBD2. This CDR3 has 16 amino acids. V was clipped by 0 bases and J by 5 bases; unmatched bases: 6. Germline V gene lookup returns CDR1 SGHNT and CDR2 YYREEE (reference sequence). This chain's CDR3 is CASSLGSGRAWETQYF. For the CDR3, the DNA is TGTGCCAGCAGCTTGGGTAGCGGGAGGGCCTGGGAGACCCAGTACTTC.

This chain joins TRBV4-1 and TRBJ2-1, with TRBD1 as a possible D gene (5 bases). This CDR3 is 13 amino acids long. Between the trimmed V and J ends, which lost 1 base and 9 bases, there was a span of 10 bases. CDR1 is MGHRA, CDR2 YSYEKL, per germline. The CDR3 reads CASSQAGLVEQFF. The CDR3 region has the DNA TGCGCCAGCAGCCAAGCAGGGTTGGTTGAGCAGTTCTTC.

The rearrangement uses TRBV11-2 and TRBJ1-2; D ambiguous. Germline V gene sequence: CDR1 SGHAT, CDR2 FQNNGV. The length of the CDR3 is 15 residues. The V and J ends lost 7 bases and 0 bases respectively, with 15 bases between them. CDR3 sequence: CASTPLPPSNYGYTF. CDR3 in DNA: TGTGCCAGCACCCCCCTTCCGCCCTCTAACTATGGCTACACCTTC. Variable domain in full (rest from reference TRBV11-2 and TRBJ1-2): EAGVAQSPRYKIIEKRQSVAFWCNPISGHATLYWYQQILGQGPKLLIQFQNNGVVDDSQLPKDRFSAERLKGVDSTLKIQPAKLEDSAVYLCASTPLPPSNYGYTFGSGTRLTVV.

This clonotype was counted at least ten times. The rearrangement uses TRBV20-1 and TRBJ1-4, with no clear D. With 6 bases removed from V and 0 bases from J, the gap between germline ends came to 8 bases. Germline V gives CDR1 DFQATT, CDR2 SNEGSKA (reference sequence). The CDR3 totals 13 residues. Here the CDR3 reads CSALPPTNEKLFF. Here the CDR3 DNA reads TGCAGTGCGCTGCCTCCAACTAATGAAAAACTGTTTTTT.

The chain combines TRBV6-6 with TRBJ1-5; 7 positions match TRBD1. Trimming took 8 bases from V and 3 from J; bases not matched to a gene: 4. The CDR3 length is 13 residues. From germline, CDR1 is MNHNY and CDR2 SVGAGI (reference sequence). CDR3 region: CASAGGFNQPQHF. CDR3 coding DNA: TGTGCCAGCGCAGGGGGTTTCAATCAGCCCCAGCATTTT.

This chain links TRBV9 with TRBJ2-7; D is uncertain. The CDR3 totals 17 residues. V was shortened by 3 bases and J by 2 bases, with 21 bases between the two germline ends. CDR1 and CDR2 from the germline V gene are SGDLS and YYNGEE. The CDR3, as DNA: TGTGCCAGCAGCGGAGTTGGGATCCACAAAGTCACCTACGAGCAGTACTTC. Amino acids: CASSGVGIHKVTYEQYF.

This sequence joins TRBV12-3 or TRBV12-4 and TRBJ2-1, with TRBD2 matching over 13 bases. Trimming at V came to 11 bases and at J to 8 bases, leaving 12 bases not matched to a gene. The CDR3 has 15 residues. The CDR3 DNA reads TGTGCCTGTGGGACTAGCGGGACCCGTGGGGATGAGCAGTTCTTC. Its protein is CACGTSGTRGDEQFF.

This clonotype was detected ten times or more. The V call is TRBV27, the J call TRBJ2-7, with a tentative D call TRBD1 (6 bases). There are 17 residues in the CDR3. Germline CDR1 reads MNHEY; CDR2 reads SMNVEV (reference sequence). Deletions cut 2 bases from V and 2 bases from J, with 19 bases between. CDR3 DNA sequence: TGTGCCAGCAGTTTAGCTGACCCGGCAGGGGCAACCTACGAGCAGTACTTC. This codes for CASSLADPAGATYEQYF.

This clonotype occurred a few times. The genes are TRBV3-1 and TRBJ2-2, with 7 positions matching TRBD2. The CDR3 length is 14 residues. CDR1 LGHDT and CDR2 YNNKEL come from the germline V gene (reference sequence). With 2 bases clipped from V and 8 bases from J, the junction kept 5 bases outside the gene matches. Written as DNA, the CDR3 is TGTGCCAGCAGCCAAAGACTAGCCCAAGGGGAGCTGTTTTTT. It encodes CASSQRLAQGELFF.

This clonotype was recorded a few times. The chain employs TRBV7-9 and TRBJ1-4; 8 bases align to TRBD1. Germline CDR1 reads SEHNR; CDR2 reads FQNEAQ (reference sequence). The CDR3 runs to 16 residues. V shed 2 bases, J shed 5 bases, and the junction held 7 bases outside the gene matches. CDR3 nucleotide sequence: TGTGCCAGCAGCTTAACACGACAGGGGCGGAATGAAAAACTGTTTTTT. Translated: CASSLTRQGRNEKLFF.

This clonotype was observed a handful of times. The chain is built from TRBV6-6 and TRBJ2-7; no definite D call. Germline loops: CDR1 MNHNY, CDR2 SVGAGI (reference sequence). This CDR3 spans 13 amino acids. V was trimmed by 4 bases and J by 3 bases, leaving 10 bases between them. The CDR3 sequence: CASSSTNDYEQYF. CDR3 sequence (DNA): TGTGCCAGCAGTTCCACAAACGACTACGAGCAGTACTTC.

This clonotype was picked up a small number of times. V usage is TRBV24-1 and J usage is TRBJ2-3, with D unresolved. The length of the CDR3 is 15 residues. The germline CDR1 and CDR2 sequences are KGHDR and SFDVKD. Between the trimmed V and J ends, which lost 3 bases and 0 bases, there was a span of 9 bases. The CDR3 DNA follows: TGTGCCACCAGTGATCTGGTCCGTAGCACAGATACGCAGTATTTT. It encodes CATSDLVRSTDTQYF.

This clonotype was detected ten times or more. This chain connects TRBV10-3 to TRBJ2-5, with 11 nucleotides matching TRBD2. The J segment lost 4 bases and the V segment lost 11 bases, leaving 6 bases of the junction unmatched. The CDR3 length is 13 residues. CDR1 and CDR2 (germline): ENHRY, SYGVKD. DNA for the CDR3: TGTGCCGCCGGTACTAGCGGGGGAGAGACCCAGTACTTC. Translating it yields CAAGTSGGETQYF.

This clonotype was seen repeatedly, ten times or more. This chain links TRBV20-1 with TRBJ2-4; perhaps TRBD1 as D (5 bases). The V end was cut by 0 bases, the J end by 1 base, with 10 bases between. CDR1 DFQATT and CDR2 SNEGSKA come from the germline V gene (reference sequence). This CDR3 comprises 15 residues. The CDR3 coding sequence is TGCAGTGCTAGAGATAGAAAGGGGGCCAAAAACATTCAGTACTTC. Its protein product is CSARDRKGAKNIQYF.

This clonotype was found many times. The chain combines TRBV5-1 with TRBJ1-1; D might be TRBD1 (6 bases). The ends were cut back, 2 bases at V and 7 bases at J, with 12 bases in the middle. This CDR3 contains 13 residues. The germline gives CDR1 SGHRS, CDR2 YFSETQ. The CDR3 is CASSLIQGGEAFF. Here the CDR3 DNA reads TGCGCCAGCAGCTTAATACAGGGAGGTGAAGCTTTCTTT. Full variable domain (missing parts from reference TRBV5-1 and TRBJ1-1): KAGVTQTPRYLIKTRGQQVTLSCSPISGHRSVSWYQQTPGQGLQFLFEYFSETQRNKGNFPGRFSGRQFSNSRSEMNVSTLELGDSALYLCASSLIQGGEAFFGQGTRLTVV.

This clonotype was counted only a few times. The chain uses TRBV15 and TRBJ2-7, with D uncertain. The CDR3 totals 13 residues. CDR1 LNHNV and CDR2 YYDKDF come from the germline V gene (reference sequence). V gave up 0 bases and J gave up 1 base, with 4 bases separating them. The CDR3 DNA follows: TGTGCCACCAGCAGAGAGATATCCTACGAGCAGTACTTC. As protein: CATSREISYEQYF.

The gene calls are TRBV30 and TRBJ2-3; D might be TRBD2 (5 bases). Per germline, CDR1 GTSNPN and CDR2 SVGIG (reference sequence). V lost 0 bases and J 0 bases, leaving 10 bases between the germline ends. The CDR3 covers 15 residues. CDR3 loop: CAWSVRAVSTDTQYF. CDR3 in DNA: TGTGCCTGGAGTGTAAGAGCGGTTAGCACAGATACGCAGTATTTT.

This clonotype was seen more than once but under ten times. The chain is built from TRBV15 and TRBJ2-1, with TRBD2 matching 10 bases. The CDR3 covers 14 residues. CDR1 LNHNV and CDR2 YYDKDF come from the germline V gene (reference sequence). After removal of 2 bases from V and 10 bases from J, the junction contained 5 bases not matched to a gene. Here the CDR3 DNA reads TGTGCCACCAGCAGACGACTAGCGGGCCCAGAGCAGTTCTTC. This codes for CATSRRLAGPEQFF.

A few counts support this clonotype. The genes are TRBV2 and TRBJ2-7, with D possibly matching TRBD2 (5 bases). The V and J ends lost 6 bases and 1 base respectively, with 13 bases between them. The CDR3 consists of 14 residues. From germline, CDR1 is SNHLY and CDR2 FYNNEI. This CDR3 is CASSFPTKSYEQYF. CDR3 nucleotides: TGTGCCAGCAGCTTCCCGACTAAGTCCTACGAGCAGTACTTC.